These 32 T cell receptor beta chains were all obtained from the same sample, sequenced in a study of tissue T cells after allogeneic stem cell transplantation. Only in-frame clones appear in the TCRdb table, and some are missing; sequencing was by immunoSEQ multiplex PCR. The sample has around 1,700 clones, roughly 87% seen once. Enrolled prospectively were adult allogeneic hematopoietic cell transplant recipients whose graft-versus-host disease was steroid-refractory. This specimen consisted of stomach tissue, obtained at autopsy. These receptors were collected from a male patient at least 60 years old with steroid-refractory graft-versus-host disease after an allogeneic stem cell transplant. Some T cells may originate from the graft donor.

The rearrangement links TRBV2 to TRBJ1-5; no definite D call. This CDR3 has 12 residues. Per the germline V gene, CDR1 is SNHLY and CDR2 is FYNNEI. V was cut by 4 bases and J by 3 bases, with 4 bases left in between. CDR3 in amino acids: CASSVPNQPQHF. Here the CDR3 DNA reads TGTGCCAGCAGTGTGCCCAATCAGCCCCAGCATTTT.

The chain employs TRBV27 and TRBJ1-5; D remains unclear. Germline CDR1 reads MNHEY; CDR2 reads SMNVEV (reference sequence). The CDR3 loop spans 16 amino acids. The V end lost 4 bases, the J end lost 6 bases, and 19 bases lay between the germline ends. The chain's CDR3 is CASSSRGIGPFQPQHF. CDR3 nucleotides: TGTGCCAGCAGTTCGCGAGGTATCGGGCCCTTTCAGCCCCAGCATTTT.

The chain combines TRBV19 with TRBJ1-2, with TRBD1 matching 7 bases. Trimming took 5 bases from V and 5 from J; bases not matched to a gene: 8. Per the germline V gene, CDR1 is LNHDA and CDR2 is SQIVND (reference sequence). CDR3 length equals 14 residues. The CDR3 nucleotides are TGTGCCAGTAGTGTAGGGGGCGCATTATATGGCTACACCTTC. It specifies CASSVGGALYGYTF.

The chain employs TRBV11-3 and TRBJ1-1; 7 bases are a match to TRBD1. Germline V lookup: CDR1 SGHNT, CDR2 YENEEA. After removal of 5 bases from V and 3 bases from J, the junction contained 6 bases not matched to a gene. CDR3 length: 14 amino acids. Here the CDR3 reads CASSEHRGDTEAFF. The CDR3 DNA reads TGTGCCAGCAGCGAGCACAGGGGCGACACTGAAGCTTTCTTT.

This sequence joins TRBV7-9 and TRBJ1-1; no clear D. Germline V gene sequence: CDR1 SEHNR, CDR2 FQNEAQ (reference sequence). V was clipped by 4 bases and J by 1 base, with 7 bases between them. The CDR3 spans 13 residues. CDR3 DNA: TGTGCCAGCAGCTCAGACCGGAACACTGAAGCTTTCTTT. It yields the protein CASSSDRNTEAFF.

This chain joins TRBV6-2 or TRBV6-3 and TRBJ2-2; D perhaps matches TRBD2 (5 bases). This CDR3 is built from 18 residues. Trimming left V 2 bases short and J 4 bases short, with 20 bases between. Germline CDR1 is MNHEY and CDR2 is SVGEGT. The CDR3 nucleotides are TGTGCCAGCAGTTACCCAACCGAACGGGGAATGAGCACCGGGGAGCTGTTTTTT. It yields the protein CASSYPTERGMSTGELFF.

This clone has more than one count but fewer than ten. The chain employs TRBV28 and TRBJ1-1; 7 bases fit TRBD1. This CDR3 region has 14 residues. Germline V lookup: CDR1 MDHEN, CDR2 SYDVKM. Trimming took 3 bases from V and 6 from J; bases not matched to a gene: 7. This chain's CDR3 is CASSFTGDWAEAFF. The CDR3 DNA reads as TGTGCCAGCAGTTTTACAGGGGATTGGGCTGAAGCTTTCTTT.

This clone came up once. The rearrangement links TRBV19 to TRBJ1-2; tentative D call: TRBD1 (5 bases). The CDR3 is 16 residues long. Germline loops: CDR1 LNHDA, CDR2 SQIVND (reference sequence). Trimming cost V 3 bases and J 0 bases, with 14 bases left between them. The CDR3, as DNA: TGTGCCAGTAGTATGACAAACAGGAGTCCTAACTATGGCTACACCTTC. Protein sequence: CASSMTNRSPNYGYTF.

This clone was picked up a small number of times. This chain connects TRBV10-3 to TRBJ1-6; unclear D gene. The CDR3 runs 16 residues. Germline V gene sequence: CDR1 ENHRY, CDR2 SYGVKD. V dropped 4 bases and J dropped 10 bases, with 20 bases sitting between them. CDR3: CAISGPGGRSESPLHF. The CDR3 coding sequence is TGTGCCATCAGTGGGCCTGGCGGACGGTCGGAATCACCCCTCCACTTT.

CDR3 sequence reads: CASSLESGSSYEQYF. CDR3 in DNA: TGTGCCAGCAGCTTGGAATCCGGATCGTCCTACGAGCAGTACTTC. The rearrangement links TRBV5-5 to TRBJ2-7; D unresolved. Looked up from germline, CDR1 is SGHKS and CDR2 is YYEKEE (reference sequence). Between the trimmed V and J ends, which lost 0 bases and 1 base, there was a span of 11 bases. The CDR3 consists of 15 residues.

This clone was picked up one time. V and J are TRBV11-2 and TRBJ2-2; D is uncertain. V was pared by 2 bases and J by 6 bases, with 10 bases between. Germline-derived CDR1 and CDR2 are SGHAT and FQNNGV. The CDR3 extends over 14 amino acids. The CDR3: CASSLRRGAGELFF. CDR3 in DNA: TGTGCCAGCAGCTTAAGAAGAGGAGCCGGGGAGCTGTTTTTT. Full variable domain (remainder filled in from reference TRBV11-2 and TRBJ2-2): EAGVAQSPRYKIIEKRQSVAFWCNPISGHATLYWYQQILGQGPKLLIQFQNNGVVDDSQLPKDRFSAERLKGVDSTLKIQPAKLEDSAVYLCASSLRRGAGELFFGEGSRLTVL.

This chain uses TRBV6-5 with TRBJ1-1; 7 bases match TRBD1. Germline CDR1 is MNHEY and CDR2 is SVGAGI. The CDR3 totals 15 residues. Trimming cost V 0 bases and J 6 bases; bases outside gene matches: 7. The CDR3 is CASSYSWDSVAEAFF. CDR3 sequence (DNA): TGTGCCAGCAGTTACTCGTGGGACAGTGTCGCTGAAGCTTTCTTT.

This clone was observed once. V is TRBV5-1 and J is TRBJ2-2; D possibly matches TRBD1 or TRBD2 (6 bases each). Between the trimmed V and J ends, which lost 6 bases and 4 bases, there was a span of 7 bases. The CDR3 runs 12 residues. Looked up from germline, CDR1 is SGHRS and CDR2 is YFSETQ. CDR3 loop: CASKGGTGELFF. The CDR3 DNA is TGCGCCAGCAAGGGGGGCACCGGGGAGCTGTTTTTT. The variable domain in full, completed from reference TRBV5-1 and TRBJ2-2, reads KAGVTQTPRYLIKTRGQQVTLSCSPISGHRSVSWYQQTPGQGLQFLFEYFSETQRNKGNFPGRFSGRQFSNSRSEMNVSTLELGDSALYLCASKGGTGELFFGEGSRLTVL.

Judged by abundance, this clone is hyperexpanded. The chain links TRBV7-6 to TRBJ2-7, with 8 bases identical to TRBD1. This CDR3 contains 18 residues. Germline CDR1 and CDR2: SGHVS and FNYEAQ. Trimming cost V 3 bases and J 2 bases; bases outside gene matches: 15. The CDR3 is CASSFLAPQRTGTYEQYF. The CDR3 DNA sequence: TGTGCCAGCAGCTTCCTAGCCCCCCAGAGGACAGGGACCTACGAGCAGTACTTC.

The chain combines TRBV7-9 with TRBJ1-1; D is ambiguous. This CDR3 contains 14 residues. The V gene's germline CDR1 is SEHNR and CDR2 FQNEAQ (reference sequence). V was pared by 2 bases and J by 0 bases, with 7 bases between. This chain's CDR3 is CASSLKGLNTEAFF. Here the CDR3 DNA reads TGTGCCAGCAGCTTAAAGGGCCTGAACACTGAAGCTTTCTTT.

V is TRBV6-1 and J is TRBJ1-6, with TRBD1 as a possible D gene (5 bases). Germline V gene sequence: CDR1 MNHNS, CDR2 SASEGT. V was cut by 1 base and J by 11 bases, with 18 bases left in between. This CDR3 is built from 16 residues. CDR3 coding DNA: TGTGCCAGCAGTGAAGTTTTCGGGACGGGCACAACACCCCTCCACTTT. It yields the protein CASSEVFGTGTTPLHF.

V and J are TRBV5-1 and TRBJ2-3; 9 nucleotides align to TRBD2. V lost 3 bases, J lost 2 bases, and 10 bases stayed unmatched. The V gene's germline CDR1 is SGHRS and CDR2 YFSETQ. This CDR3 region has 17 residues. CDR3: CASSWSEAGGLTDTQYF. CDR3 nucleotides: TGCGCCAGCAGCTGGTCCGAGGCGGGGGGGCTCACAGATACGCAGTATTTT.

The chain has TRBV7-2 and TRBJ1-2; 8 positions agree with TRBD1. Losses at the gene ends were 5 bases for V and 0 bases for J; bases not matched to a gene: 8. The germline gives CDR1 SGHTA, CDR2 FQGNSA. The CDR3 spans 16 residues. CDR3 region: CASSPRTGPSNYGYTF. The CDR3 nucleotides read TGTGCCAGCAGCCCGAGGACAGGGCCCTCTAACTATGGCTACACCTTC.

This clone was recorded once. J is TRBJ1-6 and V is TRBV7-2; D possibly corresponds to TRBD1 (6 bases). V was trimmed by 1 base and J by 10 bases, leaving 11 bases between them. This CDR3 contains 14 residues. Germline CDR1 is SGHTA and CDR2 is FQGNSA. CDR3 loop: CASSLVQGGSPLHF. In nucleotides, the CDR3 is TGTGCCAGCAGCTTAGTACAGGGTGGATCACCCCTCCACTTT.

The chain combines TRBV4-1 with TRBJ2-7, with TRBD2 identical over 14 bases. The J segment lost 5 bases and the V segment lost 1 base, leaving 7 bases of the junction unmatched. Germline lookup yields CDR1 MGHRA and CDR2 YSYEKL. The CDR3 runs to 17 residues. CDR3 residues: CASSQVVTSGGVHEQYF. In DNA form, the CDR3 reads TGCGCCAGCAGCCAAGTCGTGACTAGCGGGGGGGTCCACGAGCAGTACTTC.

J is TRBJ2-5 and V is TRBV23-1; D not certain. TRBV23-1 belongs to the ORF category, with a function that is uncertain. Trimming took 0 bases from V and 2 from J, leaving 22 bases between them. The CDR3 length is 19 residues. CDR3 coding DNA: TGCGCCAGCAGTCAATCGATCAGGCCCGAACCTAGGGATCAAGAGACCCAGTACTTC. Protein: CASSQSIRPEPRDQETQYF.

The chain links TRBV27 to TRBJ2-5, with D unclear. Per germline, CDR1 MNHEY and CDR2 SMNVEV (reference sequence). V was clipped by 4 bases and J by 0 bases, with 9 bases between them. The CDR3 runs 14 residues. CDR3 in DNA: TGTGCCAGCAGTTCCAACATAGACCAAGAGACCCAGTACTTC. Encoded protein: CASSSNIDQETQYF.

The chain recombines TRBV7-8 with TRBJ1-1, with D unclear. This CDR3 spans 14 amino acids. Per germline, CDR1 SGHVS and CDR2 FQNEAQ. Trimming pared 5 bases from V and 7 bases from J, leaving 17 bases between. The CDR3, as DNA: TGTGCCAGCAGCCCGGATAGGACCGAGATTGAAGCTTTCTTT. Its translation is CASSPDRTEIEAFF.

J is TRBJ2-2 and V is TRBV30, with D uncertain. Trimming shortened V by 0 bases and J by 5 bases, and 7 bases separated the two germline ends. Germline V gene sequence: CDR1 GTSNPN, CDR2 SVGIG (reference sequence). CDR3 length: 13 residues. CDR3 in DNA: TGTGCCTGGAGTGTACTTAGGACCGGGGAGCTGTTTTTT. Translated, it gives CAWSVLRTGELFF.

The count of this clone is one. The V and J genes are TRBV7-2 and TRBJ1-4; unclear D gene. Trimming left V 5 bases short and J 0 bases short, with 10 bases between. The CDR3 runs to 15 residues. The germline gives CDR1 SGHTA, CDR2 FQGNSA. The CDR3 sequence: CASSERRATNEKLFF. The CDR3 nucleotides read TGTGCCAGCAGCGAAAGACGTGCAACTAATGAAAAACTGTTTTTT.

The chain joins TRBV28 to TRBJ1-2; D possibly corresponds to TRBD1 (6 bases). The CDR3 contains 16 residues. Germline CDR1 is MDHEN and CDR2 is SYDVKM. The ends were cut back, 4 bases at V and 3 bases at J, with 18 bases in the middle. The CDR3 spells CASSWGAGVGDYGYTF. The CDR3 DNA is TGTGCCAGCAGTTGGGGGGCTGGGGTAGGTGACTATGGCTACACCTTC.

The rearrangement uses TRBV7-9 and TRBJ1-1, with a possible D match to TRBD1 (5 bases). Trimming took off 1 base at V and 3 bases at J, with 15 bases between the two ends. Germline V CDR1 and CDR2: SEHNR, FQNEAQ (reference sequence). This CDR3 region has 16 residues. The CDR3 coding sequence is TGTGCCAGCAGCTTAGTGAGGGGCGACGCTCACACTGAAGCTTTCTTT. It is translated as CASSLVRGDAHTEAFF.

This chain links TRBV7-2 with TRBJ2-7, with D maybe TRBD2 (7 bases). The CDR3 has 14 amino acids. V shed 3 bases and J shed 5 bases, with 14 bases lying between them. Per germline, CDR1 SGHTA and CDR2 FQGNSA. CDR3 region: CASSFRGARNEQYF. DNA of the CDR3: TGTGCCAGCAGCTTTCGGGGGGCGCGTAACGAGCAGTACTTC. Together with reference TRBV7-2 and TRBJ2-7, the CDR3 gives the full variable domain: GAGVSQSPSNKVTEKGKDVELRCDPISGHTALYWYRQSLGQGLEFLIYFQGNSAPDKSGLPSDRFSAERTGGSVSTLTIQRTQQEDSAVYLCASSFRGARNEQYFGPGTRLTVT.

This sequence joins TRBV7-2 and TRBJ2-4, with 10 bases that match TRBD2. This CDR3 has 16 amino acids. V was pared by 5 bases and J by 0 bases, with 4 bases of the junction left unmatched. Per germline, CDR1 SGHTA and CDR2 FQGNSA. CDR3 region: CASSPAGGLAKNIQYF. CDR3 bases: TGTGCCAGCAGCCCAGCGGGGGGGTTAGCCAAAAACATTCAGTACTTC. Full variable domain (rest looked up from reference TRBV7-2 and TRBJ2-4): GAGVSQSPSNKVTEKGKDVELRCDPISGHTALYWYRQSLGQGLEFLIYFQGNSAPDKSGLPSDRFSAERTGGSVSTLTIQRTQQEDSAVYLCASSPAGGLAKNIQYFGAGTRLSVL.

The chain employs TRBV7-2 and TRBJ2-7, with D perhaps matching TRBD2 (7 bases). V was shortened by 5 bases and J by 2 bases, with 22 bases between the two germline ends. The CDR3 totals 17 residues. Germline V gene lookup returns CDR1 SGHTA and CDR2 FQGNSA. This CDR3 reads CASSPPVGGPTTYEQYF. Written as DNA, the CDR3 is TGTGCCAGCAGCCCTCCCGTGGGGGGGCCAACCACCTACGAGCAGTACTTC.

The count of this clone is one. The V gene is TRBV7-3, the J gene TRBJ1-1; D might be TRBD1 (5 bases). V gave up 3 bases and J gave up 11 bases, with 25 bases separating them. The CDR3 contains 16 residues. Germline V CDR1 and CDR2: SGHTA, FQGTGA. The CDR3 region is CASSFTYPAGRSGAFF. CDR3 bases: TGTGCCAGCAGCTTTACTTACCCCGCAGGGAGGTCCGGGGCTTTCTTT.

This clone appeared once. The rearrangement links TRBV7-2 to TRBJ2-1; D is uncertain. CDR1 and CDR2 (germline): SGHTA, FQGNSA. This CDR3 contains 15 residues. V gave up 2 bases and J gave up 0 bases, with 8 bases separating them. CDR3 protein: CASSLSSFSYNEQFF. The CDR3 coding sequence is TGTGCCAGCAGCTTAAGTAGCTTCTCCTACAATGAGCAGTTCTTC.